The 15 T cell receptor beta chains below come from one sample, sequenced in a study of cytomegalovirus exposure and HLA in healthy donors. Use of 60 Vbeta and 13 Jbeta primers characterized the PCR. Assay used: immunoSEQ multiplex PCR; TCRdb lists only in-frame clones, some missing. This table holds more than 150,000 clones, around 80% found once. Sequencing used PBMCs. These receptors came from a middle-aged man in good health and CMV-seronegative.

V gene TRBV2 combines with J gene TRBJ1-5; possibly TRBD1 for D (6 bases). Trimming cost V 5 bases and J 2 bases, with 13 bases left between them. Germline-derived CDR1 and CDR2 are SNHLY and FYNNEI. The CDR3 contains 15 residues. The CDR3 nucleotides read TGTGCCAGCAGTTGGGGAGGGGGGGGCAATCAGCCCCAGCATTTT. Amino acid sequence: CASSWGGGGNQPQHF.

This clone appeared a single time. The chain employs TRBV7-9 and TRBJ2-5, with D perhaps TRBD2 (5 bases). Germline V gene data show CDR1 as SEHNR and CDR2 as FQNEAQ (reference sequence). This CDR3 is built from 14 residues. V was clipped by 5 bases and J by 5 bases, with 15 bases between them. CDR3 nucleotides: TGTGCCAGCAGCCATAGGGAGTGGCAGGAGACCCAGTACTTC. Protein sequence: CASSHREWQETQYF. The entire variable domain, with the rest obtained from reference TRBV7-9 and TRBJ2-5, is as follows: DTGVSQNPRHKITKRGQNVTFRCDPISEHNRLYWYRQTLGQGPEFLTYFQNEAQLEKSRLLSDRFSAERPKGSFSTLEIQRTEQGDSAMYLCASSHREWQETQYFGPGTRLLVL.

The rearrangement uses TRBV20-1 and TRBJ2-5; D uncertain. In germline, CDR1 is DFQATT, CDR2 SNEGSKA (reference sequence). Trimming shortened V by 3 bases and J by 4 bases, and 6 bases separated the two germline ends. The CDR3 length is 11 residues. This CDR3 is CSASYAETQYF. The CDR3 DNA reads TGCAGTGCTAGCTACGCAGAGACCCAGTACTTC.

This chain uses TRBV7-9 with TRBJ2-7, with a tentative D call TRBD2 (6 bases). Germline CDR1 is SEHNR and CDR2 is FQNEAQ (reference sequence). V gave up 1 base and J gave up 9 bases, with 19 bases separating them. The CDR3 is 15 residues long. The CDR3 region is CASSLDGGRSTGQYF. In DNA, the CDR3 is TGTGCCAGCAGCTTAGACGGTGGGAGGTCTACCGGGCAGTACTTC.

The CDR3 loop reads CASSPQFGGDYNEQFF. As DNA, the CDR3 is TGCGCCAGCAGCCCACAGTTTGGGGGGGACTACAATGAGCAGTTCTTC. The chain employs TRBV5-1 and TRBJ2-1; TRBD2 agrees at 7 bases. The V gene's germline CDR1 is SGHRS and CDR2 YFSETQ. CDR3 length: 16 amino acids. The ends lost 4 bases at V and 3 bases at J; junction bases unmatched: 10.

The chain combines TRBV7-6 with TRBJ1-2; possible D gene TRBD1, 5 bases. Germline assignment: CDR1 SGHVS and CDR2 FNYEAQ. With 5 bases removed from V and 4 bases from J, the gap between germline ends came to 11 bases. There are 13 residues in the CDR3. Here the CDR3 DNA reads TGTGCCAGCAGCGCACGACAGCCCTATGGCTACACCTTC. It specifies CASSARQPYGYTF.

This chain joins TRBV4-1 and TRBJ2-7; weak D call: TRBD1 (6 bases). V was pared by 4 bases and J by 7 bases, with 17 bases between. Germline assignment: CDR1 MGHRA and CDR2 YSYEKL. The CDR3 sequence is 14 residues long. The CDR3: CASSRGEGTREQYF. DNA of the CDR3: TGCGCCAGCAGCCGAGGAGAGGGGACAAGGGAGCAGTACTTC.

The chain joins TRBV5-4 to TRBJ2-3; TRBD2 aligns across 9 bases. Losses at the gene ends were 0 bases for V and 5 bases for J; bases not matched to a gene: 4. The CDR3 loop spans 15 amino acids. The V gene's germline CDR1 is SGHNT and CDR2 YYREEE (reference sequence). CDR3 sequence reads: CASSLGTSVRDTQYF. CDR3 in DNA: TGTGCCAGCAGCTTGGGGACTAGCGTGAGAGATACGCAGTATTTT.

The V and J genes are TRBV10-3 and TRBJ1-2, with 9 nucleotides matching TRBD1. Germline values: CDR1 ENHRY, CDR2 SYGVKD. After removal of 3 bases from V and 4 bases from J, the junction contained 3 bases not matched to a gene. The CDR3 contains 14 residues. CDR3: CAISDGDRAYGYTF. CDR3 nucleotides: TGTGCCATCAGTGATGGGGACAGGGCCTATGGCTACACCTTC.

This sequence joins TRBV6-6 and TRBJ2-3, with 7 bases that match TRBD1. Germline V gives CDR1 MNHNY, CDR2 SVGAGI (reference sequence). This CDR3 has 12 residues. Trimming cost V 10 bases and J 1 base; bases outside gene matches: 2. CDR3 in DNA: TGTGCCACCCAGGGGGGCACAGATACGCAGTATTTT. Protein: CATQGGTDTQYF.

This clone turned up a few times. The V gene is TRBV18, the J gene TRBJ2-3; D possibly corresponds to TRBD2 (6 bases). CDR1 KGHSH and CDR2 LQKENI come from the germline V gene. The CDR3 totals 14 residues. V lost 4 bases and J 4 bases, leaving 12 bases between the germline ends. CDR3 bases: TGTGCCAGCTCACGGACTAACAGCGCAGATACGCAGTATTTT. Protein: CASSRTNSADTQYF.

The rearrangement uses TRBV5-1 and TRBJ2-5, with a tentative D call TRBD1 (5 bases). CDR1 SGHRS and CDR2 YFSETQ come from the germline V gene. Trimming removed 0 bases at V and 4 bases at J, with 10 bases between. The CDR3 consists of 14 residues. The CDR3 region is CASSLDDRRETQYF. Written as DNA, the CDR3 is TGCGCCAGCAGCTTGGACGACAGACGAGAGACCCAGTACTTC.

CDR3 protein: CASSATMRTGLGVVGSFF. The CDR3 nucleotides read TGTGCCAGCAGCGCAACAATGCGCACAGGGTTGGGAGTGGTCGGGTCTTTCTTT. The chain joins TRBV9 to TRBJ1-1; perhaps TRBD1 as D (6 bases). The CDR3 is made up of 18 amino acids. V shed 3 bases and J shed 12 bases, with 33 bases lying between them. Germline V gene data show CDR1 as SGDLS and CDR2 as YYNGEE.

This chain links TRBV27 with TRBJ1-6; 9 nucleotides agree with TRBD1. Germline CDR1 is MNHEY and CDR2 is SMNVEV (reference sequence). The CDR3 is 14 amino acids. After removal of 5 bases from V and 7 bases from J, the junction contained 3 bases not matched to a gene. CDR3 region: CASSDDRGNSPLHF. The CDR3 nucleotides are TGTGCCAGCAGTGACGACAGGGGGAATTCACCCCTCCACTTT.

V gene TRBV25-1 combines with J gene TRBJ2-5; TRBD1 agrees at 7 bases. The V segment lost 6 bases and the J segment 5 bases; nucleotides outside the gene matches: 6. Germline-derived CDR1 and CDR2 are MGHDK and SYGVNS. This CDR3 is 13 amino acids long. The DNA of the CDR3 is TGTGCCAGCAGCATTACAGGGGATGAGACCCAGTACTTC. It yields the protein CASSITGDETQYF.